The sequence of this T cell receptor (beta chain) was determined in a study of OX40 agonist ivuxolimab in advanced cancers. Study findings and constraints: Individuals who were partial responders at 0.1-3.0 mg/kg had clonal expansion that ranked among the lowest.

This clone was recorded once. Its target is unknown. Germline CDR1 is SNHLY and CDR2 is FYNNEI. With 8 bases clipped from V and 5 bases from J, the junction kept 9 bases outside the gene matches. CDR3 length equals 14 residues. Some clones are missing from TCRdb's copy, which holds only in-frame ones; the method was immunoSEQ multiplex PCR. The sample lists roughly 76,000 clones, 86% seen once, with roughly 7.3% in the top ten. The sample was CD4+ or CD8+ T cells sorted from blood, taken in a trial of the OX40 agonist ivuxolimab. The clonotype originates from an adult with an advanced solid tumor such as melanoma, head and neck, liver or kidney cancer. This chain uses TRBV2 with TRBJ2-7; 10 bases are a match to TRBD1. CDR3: CASLRQGAGHEQYF. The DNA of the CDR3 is TGTGCCAGCTTACGACAGGGGGCTGGCCACGAGCAGTACTTC.